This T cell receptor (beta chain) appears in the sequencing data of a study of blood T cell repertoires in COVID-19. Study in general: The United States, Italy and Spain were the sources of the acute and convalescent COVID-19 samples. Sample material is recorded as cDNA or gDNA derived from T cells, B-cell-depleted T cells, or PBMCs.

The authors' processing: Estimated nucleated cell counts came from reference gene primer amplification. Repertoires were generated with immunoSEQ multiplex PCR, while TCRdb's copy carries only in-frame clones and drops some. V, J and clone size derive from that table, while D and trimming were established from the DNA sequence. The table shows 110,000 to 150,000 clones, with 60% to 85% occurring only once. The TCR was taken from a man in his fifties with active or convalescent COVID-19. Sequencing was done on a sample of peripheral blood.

In DNA form, the CDR3 reads TGTGCCACCACCGGGACAGGGGGAGAAAAACTGTTTTTT. It encodes CATTGTGGEKLFF. The chain joins TRBV15 to TRBJ1-4, with TRBD1 identical over 11 bases. This CDR3 contains 13 residues. CDR1 and CDR2 (germline): LNHNV, YYDKDF (reference sequence). V shed 7 bases, J shed 8 bases, and the junction held 3 bases outside the gene matches.